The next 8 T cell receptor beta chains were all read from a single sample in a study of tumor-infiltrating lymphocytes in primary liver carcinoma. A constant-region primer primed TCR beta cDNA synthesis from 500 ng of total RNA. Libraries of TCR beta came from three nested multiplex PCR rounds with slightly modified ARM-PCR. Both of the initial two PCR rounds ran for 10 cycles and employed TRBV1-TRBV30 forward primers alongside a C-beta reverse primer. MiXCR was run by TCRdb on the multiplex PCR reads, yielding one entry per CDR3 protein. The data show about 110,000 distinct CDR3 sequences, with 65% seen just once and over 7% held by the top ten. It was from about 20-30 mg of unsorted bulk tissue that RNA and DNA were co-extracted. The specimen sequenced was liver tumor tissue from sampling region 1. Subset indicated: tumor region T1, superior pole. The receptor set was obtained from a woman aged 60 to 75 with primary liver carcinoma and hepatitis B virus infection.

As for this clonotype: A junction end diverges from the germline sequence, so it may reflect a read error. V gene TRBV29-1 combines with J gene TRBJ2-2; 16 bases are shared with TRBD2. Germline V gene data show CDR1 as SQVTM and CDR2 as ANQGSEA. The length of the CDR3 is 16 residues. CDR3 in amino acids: CSVGTSGRVGTGEPFF. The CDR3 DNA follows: TGCAGCGTCGGGACTAGCGGGAGGGTGGGCACCGGGGAGCCGTTTTTT.

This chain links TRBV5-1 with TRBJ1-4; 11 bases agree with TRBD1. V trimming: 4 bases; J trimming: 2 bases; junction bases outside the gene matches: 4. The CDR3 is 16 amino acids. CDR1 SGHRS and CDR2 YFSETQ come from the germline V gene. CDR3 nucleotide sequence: TGCGCCAGCAGCAAGGGACAGGGGGGTACTAATGAAAAACTGTTTTTT. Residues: CASSKGQGGTNEKLFF.

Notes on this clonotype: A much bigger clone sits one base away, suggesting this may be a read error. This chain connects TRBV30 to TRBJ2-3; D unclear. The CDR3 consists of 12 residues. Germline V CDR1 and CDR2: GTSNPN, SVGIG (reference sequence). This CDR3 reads CPWSGLGDTQYF. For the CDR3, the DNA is TGTCCCTGGAGTGGCTTGGGTGATACGCAGTATTTT. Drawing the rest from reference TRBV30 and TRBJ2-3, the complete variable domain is SQTIHQWPATLVQPVGSPLSLECTVEGTSNPNLYWYRQAAGRGLQLLFYSVGIGQISSEVPQNLSASRPQDRQFILSSKKLLLSDSGFYLCPWSGLGDTQYFGPGTRLTVL.

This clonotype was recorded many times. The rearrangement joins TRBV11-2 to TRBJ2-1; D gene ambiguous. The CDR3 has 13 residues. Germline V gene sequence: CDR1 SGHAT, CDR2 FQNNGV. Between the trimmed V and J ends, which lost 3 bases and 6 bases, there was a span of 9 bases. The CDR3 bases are TGTGCCAGCAGCTTCGCGGTAGGCAATGAGCAGTTCTTC. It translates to CASSFAVGNEQFF.

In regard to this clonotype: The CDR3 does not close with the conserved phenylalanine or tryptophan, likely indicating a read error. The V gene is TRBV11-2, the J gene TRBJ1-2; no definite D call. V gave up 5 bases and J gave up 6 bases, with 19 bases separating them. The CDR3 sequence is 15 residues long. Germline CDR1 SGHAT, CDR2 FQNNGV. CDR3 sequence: CASSQVLWERDGYTS. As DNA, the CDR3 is TGTGCCAGCAGCCAAGTCCTGTGGGAAAGGGATGGCTACACCTCC.

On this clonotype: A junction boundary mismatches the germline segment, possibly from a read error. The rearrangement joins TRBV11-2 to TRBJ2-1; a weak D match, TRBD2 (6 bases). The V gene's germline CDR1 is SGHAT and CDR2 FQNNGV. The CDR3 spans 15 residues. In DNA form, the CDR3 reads TGTGCCAGCAGCCCCACTGGGCGGGATTACAATGAGCGGTTCTTC. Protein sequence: CASSPTGRDYNERFF.

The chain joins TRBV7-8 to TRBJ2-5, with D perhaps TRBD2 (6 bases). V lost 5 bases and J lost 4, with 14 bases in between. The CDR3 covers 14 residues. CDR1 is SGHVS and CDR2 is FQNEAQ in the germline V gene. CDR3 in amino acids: CASSRRGDTETQYF. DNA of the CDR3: TGTGCCAGCAGCAGACGCGGGGATACAGAGACCCAGTACTTC.

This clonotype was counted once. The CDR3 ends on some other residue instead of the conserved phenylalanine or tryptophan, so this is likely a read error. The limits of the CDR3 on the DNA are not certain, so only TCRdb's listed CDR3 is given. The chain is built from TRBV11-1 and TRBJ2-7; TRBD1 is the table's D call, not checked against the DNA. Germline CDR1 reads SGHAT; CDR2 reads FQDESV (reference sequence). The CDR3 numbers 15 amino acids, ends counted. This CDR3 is CASSPRTAELREQHI.